These T cell receptor beta chains were read from a single sample in a study of OX40 agonist ivuxolimab in advanced cancers. Produced via immunoSEQ multiplex PCR; TCRdb's table is partial and in-frame only. The table has about 70,000 clones, 85% to 90% seen once. The sequencing used CD4+ or CD8+ T cells sorted from blood, collected in a trial of the OX40 agonist ivuxolimab. The receptors were sampled from an adult with an advanced solid tumor such as melanoma, head and neck, liver or kidney cancer. Both conserved end residues are part of each CDR3. D genes are given only for firm matches. Where a row states a size, it is once, few, many or the class of an expanded clone; other rows omit it.

TRBJ1-4	TRBV4-2	TRBD1	NA	CASRTRSREQGGTQKLFF	TGTGCCAGCAGAACAAGAAGTCGGGAACAGGGGGGCACCCAAAAACTGTTTTTT
TRBJ2-4	TRBV2	TRBD1	NA	CASSASPGQGEYF	TGTGCCAGCAGTGCCTCACCGGGACAGGGAGAATACTTC
TRBJ1-1	TRBV10-1	NA	NA	CASSEGTEAFF	TGCGCCAGCAGTGAGGGTACTGAAGCTTTCTTT
TRBJ2-4	TRBV14	TRBD2	NA	CASSQLTSGSDIQYF	TGTGCCAGCAGCCAATTGACTAGCGGGAGTGACATTCAGTACTTC
TRBJ1-2	TRBV19	NA	NA	CASNAPSLNYGYTF	TGTGCCAGTAACGCCCCATCACTTAACTATGGCTACACCTTC
TRBJ1-1	TRBV11-3	NA	once	CASSLELLNTEAFF	TGTGCCAGCAGCTTAGAGCTGTTGAACACTGAAGCTTTCTTT
TRBJ1-5	TRBV7-9	NA	once	CASSLAAGGRRNQPQHF	TGTGCCAGCAGCTTAGCGGCGGGGGGGCGCAGAAATCAGCCCCAGCATTTT
TRBJ2-5	TRBV30	NA	NA	CAWTLRGETQYF	TGTGCCTGGACCCTACGGGGGGAGACCCAGTACTTC
TRBJ1-1	TRBV10-3	TRBD1	NA	CAISRTGTNTEAFF	TGTGCCATCAGTCGGACAGGGACTAACACTGAAGCTTTCTTT
TRBJ2-5	TRBV5-5	TRBD2	once	CASSIGLAAGETQYF	TGTGCCAGCAGCATCGGACTAGCGGCGGGGGAGACCCAGTACTTC
TRBJ2-7	TRBV5-1	NA	NA	CASSLAEDEQYF	TGCGCCAGCAGCTTGGCAGAGGACGAGCAGTACTTC
TRBJ1-6	TRBV4-1	TRBD1	NA	CASSRSPGQGYSPLHF	TGCGCCAGCAGCCGCAGTCCGGGACAGGGATACTCACCCCTCCACTTT
TRBJ1-2	TRBV9	NA	few	CASSVDGSLYGYTF	TGTGCCAGCAGCGTAGATGGCAGTCTCTATGGCTACACCTTC
TRBJ2-5	TRBV2	NA	NA	CASIVGIAGETQYF	TGTGCCAGCATTGTCGGAATAGCTGGAGAGACCCAGTACTTC
TRBJ1-2	TRBV6-1	NA	NA	CASMAANYGYTF	TGTGCCAGCATGGCCGCTAACTATGGCTACACCTTC
TRBJ1-1	TRBV6-4	NA	few	CASSDSNRNTEAFF	TGTGCCAGCAGTGACTCGAACAGAAACACTGAAGCTTTCTTT
TRBJ1-3	TRBV28	NA	NA	CASTGYRRGSGNTIYF	TGTGCCAGCACCGGGTATAGGCGGGGCTCTGGAAACACCATATATTTT
TRBJ1-3	TRBV2	NA	NA	CASSEWGQSSGNTIYF	TGTGCCAGCAGTGAATGGGGCCAAAGCTCTGGAAACACCATATATTTT
TRBJ2-7	TRBV5-1	NA	NA	CASSLTEGAYEQYF	TGCGCCAGCAGCTTGACAGAAGGTGCCTACGAGCAGTACTTC
TRBJ1-1	TRBV9	NA	NA	CASSRTARNEAFF	TGTGCCAGCAGCCGGACAGCCAGGAACGAAGCTTTCTTT
TRBJ2-2	TRBV4-2	TRBD2	NA	CASSSGLAGTGELFF	TGTGCCAGCAGCTCCGGACTAGCGGGCACCGGGGAGCTGTTTTTT
TRBJ2-7	TRBV28	TRBD2	NA	CASPGRGDSYEQYF	TGTGCCAGCCCCGGTCGGGGGGATTCCTACGAGCAGTACTTC
TRBJ2-7	TRBV15	NA	NA	CATRTTGREVEQYF	TGTGCCACCAGAACAACAGGGCGAGAGGTCGAGCAGTACTTC
TRBJ1-4	TRBV19	TRBD1	NA	CASSPLETGLRNEKLFF	TGTGCCAGTAGTCCCCTCGAGACAGGGCTACGTAATGAAAAACTGTTTTTT
TRBJ1-2	TRBV5-1	NA	NA	CASSLSLTNYGYTF	TGCGCCAGCAGCTTGTCACTAACCAACTATGGCTACACCTTC
TRBJ2-5	TRBV18	TRBD2	NA	CASSPVALAGGEETQYF	TGTGCCAGCTCACCCGTTGCCCTAGCGGGAGGGGAAGAGACCCAGTACTTC
TRBJ2-1	TRBV11-2	NA	NA	CASSLPTGFDEQFF	TGTGCCAGCAGCCTCCCGACAGGTTTCGATGAGCAGTTCTTC
TRBJ2-2	TRBV7-9	NA	once	CASSLWGVGKVTNTGELFF	TGTGCCAGCAGCTTATGGGGCGTTGGTAAAGTAACGAACACCGGGGAGCTATTTTTT
TRBJ1-3	TRBV9	NA	NA	CASSVAAVSGNTIYF	TGTGCCAGCAGCGTAGCGGCCGTCTCTGGAAACACCATATATTTT
TRBJ1-4	TRBV5-1	NA	NA	CASRGANEKLFF	TGCGCCAGTAGGGGGGCTAATGAAAAACTGTTTTTT
TRBJ2-2	TRBV15	NA	NA	CATSRRRGQNTGELFF	TGTGCCACCAGCCGTCGCCGGGGTCAGAACACCGGGGAGCTGTTTTTT
TRBJ2-7	TRBV7-7	NA	NA	CASSLEPGSEQYF	TGTGCTAGCAGCTTAGAACCGGGGAGCGAGCAGTACTTC
TRBJ1-5	TRBV5-1	NA	few	CASSFSGVDQPQHF	TGCGCCAGCAGCTTCTCGGGGGTGGATCAGCCCCAGCATTTT
TRBJ2-2	TRBV7-6	NA	NA	CASSRTGNTGELFF	TGTGCCAGCAGCCGTACAGGGAACACCGGGGAGCTGTTTTTT
TRBJ2-5	TRBV6-5	NA	NA	CASSYYIGGEETQYF	TGTGCCAGCAGTTACTATATCGGCGGGGAAGAGACCCAGTACTTC
TRBJ1-2	TRBV4-2	NA	once	CASSQDGGGQANYGYTF	TGTGCCAGCAGCCAAGACGGCGGGGGCCAAGCTAACTATGGCTACACCTTC